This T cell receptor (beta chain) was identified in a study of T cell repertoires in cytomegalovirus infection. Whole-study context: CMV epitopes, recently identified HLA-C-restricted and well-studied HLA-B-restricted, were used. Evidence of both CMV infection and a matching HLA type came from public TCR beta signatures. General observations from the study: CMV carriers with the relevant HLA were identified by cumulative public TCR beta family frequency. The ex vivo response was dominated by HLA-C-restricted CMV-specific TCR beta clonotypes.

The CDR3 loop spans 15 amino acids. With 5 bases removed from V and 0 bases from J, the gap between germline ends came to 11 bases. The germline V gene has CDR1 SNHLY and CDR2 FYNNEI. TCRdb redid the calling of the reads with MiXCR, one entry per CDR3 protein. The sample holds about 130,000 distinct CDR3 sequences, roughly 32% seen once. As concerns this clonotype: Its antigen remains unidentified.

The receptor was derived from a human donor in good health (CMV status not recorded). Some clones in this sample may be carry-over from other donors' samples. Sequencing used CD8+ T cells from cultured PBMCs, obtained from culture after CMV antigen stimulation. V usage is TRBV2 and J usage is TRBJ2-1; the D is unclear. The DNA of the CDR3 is TGTGCCAGCAGTACGAGCAGATCCTCCTACAATGAGCAGTTCTTC. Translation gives CASSTSRSSYNEQFF.